These T cell receptor beta chains were read from a single sample in a study of control samples from healthy donors and cancer patients. Clones were sequenced by immunoSEQ multiplex PCR, and TCRdb holds only the in-frame ones, with some missing. The sample has 20,000 to 25,000 clones, approximately 83% seen once. The sequenced sample was PBMCs. The receptors were gathered from a man aged 55 to 69 with head and neck cancer. CDR3s include the opening cysteine and the closing phenylalanine or tryptophan. D genes are given only for firm matches. Rows give clone size only sometimes, using once, few, many, or a class for an expanded clone.

v_gene	len	abundance	j_gene	d_gene	CDR3aa	CDR3nt
TRBV18	12	NA	TRBJ2-7	NA	CASSPSSHEQYF	TGTGCCAGCTCACCATCCTCGCACGAGCAGTACTTC
TRBV7-9	16	NA	TRBJ1-1	NA	CASSLEGSGPRAEAFF	TGTGCCAGCAGCTTAGAAGGTTCGGGACCGCGCGCTGAAGCTTTCTTT
TRBV7-2	16	NA	TRBJ2-3	TRBD1	CASSLGQGETTDTQYF	TGTGCCAGCAGCCTGGGACAGGGGGAAACCACAGATACGCAGTATTTT
TRBV5-4	14	NA	TRBJ2-7	TRBD2	CASSTRGLAAEQYF	TGTGCCAGCAGCACCCGGGGACTAGCGGCCGAGCAGTACTTC
TRBV7-9	14	NA	TRBJ1-3	NA	CASSSLQAGNTIYF	TGTGCCAGCAGCTCCTTACAGGCTGGAAACACCATATATTTT
TRBV4-1	15	NA	TRBJ1-2	NA	CASSQEKASHYGYTF	TGCGCCAGCAGCCAAGAGAAGGCGAGCCACTATGGCTACACCTTC
TRBV20-1	11	NA	TRBJ2-3	NA	CSAELSDTQYF	TGCAGTGCAGAACTCTCGGATACGCAGTATTTT
TRBV29-1	13	NA	TRBJ2-1	NA	CSVRGSSYNEQFF	TGCAGCGTTCGAGGGAGCTCCTACAATGAGCAGTTCTTC
TRBV4-1	18	NA	TRBJ2-3	TRBD2	CASSQEGLAGSSTDTQYF	TGCGCCAGCAGCCAAGAGGGACTAGCGGGTTCTAGCACAGATACGCAGTATTTT
TRBV12-3/TRBV12-4	13	NA	TRBJ2-1	TRBD2	CASSTDRGDEQFF	TGTGCCAGCAGCACCGACCGGGGGGATGAGCAGTTCTTC
TRBV4-1	15	NA	TRBJ2-7	TRBD2	CASSQVAGLKREQYF	TGCGCCAGCAGCCAAGTAGCGGGATTAAAACGGGAGCAGTACTTC
TRBV27	14	few	TRBJ1-5	TRBD1	CASSYGDRHQPQHF	TGTGCCAGCAGTTACGGGGACAGGCATCAGCCCCAGCATTTT
TRBV5-4	12	NA	TRBJ1-1	NA	CASSLAGFGAFF	TGTGCCAGCAGCTTGGCCGGGTTTGGAGCTTTCTTT
TRBV28	12	once	TRBJ2-7	NA	CASSLGREEQYF	TGTGCCAGCAGTTTAGGCCGTGAAGAGCAGTACTTC
TRBV6-5	14	NA	TRBJ1-2	TRBD1	CASSYSITGGGYTF	TGTGCCAGCAGTTACTCGATCACAGGGGGCGGCTACACCTTC
TRBV9	15	NA	TRBJ2-5	NA	CASSVEGRNQETQYF	TGTGCCAGCAGCGTAGAGGGACGCAACCAAGAGACCCAGTACTTC
TRBV18	17	NA	TRBJ1-2	NA	CASSPWNGPSANYGYTF	TGTGCCAGCTCACCATGGAACGGCCCATCAGCTAACTATGGCTACACCTTC
TRBV9	12	NA	TRBJ1-1	NA	CASSVSTGSAFF	TGTGCCAGCAGCGTATCGACAGGATCAGCTTTCTTT